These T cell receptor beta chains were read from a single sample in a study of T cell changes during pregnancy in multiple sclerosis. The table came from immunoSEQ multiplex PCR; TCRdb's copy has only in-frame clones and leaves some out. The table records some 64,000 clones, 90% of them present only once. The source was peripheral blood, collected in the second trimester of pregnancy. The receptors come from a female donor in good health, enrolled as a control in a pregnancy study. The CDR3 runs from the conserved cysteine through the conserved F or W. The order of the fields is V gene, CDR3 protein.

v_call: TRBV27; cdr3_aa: CASSFPGQPTSGNTIYF
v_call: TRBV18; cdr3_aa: CASSPGDSSYEQYF
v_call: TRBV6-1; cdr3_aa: CASREGQREQYF
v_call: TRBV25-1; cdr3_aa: CASSVTMTPSEQYF
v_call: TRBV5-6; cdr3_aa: CASTRDRSSYEQYF
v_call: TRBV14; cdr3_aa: CASSQVGLAGGTDTQYF
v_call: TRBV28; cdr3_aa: CASSLIPSGGTDTQYF
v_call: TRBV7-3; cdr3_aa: CASSSGTSGGKQYF
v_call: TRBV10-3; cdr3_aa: CATGQGNTGELFF
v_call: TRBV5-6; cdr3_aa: CASSPGQRTEAFF